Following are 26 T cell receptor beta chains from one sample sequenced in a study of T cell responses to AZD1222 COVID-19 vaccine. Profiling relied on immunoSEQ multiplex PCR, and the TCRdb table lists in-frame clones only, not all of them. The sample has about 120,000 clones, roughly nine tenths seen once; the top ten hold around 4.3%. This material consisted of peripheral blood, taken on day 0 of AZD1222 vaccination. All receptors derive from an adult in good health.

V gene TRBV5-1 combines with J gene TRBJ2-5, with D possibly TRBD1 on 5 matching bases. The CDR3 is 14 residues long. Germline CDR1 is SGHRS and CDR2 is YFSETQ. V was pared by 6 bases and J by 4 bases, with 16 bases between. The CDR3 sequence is CASKPGSGGETQYF. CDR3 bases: TGCGCCAGCAAGCCAGGGTCTGGTGGAGAGACCCAGTACTTC.

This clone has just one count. The CDR3 reads CASSRLSGNTIYF. The CDR3, as DNA: TGTGCCAGCAGCCGCCTATCTGGAAACACCATATATTTT. The chain combines TRBV3-1 (or the pseudogene TRBV3-2) with TRBJ1-3; no reliable D call. The CDR3 consists of 13 residues. With 4 bases removed from V and 1 base from J, the gap between germline ends came to 5 bases. The V gene's germline CDR1 is LGHDT and CDR2 YNNKEL (reference sequence).

The CDR3 spells CASSFGRGPYEQYF. In DNA, the CDR3 is TGTGCCAGCAGCTTCGGCAGGGGACCCTACGAGCAGTACTTC. J is TRBJ2-7 and V is TRBV5-4; tentative D call: TRBD1 (6 bases). Germline V gives CDR1 SGHNT, CDR2 YYREEE (reference sequence). This CDR3 has 14 residues. Trimming pared 2 bases from V and 2 bases from J, leaving 11 bases between.

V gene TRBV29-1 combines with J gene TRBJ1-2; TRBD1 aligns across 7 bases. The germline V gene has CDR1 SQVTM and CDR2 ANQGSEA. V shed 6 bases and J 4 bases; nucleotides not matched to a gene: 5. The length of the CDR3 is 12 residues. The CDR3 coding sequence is TGCAGCGTCGAAACAGGGGCCTATGGCTACACCTTC. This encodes CSVETGAYGYTF.

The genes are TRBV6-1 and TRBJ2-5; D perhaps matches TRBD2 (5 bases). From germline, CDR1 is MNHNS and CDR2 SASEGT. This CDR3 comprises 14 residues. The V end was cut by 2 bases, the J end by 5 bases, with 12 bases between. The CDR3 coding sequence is TGTGCCAGCAGTGAACTTGGAGGTCCGGAGACCCAGTACTTC. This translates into CASSELGGPETQYF.

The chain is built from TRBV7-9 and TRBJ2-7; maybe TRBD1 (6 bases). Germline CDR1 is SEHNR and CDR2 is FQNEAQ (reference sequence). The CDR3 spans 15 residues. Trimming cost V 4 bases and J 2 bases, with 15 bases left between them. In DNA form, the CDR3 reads TGTGCCAGCAGCTCGGACCATGGGACAACCTACGAGCAGTACTTC. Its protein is CASSSDHGTTYEQYF.

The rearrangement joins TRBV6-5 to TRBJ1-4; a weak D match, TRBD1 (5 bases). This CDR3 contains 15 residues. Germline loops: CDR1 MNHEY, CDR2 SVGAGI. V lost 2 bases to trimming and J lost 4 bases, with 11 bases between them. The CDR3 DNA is TGTGCCAGCAGTTACGGGCGACAGATTAATGAAAAACTGTTTTTT. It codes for CASSYGRQINEKLFF.

CDR3 DNA: TGTGCCAGCAGCACTACAGGGGTTTCACCCCTCCACTTT. Its translation: CASSTTGVSPLHF. The genes are TRBV9 and TRBJ1-6, with 7 bases fitting TRBD1. This CDR3 comprises 13 residues. V lost 4 bases and J lost 9; bases outside the gene matches: 4. The germline V gene has CDR1 SGDLS and CDR2 YYNGEE.

The CDR3 is CASSSQTGSRQYF. CDR3 sequence (DNA): TGTGCCAGCAGTTCTCAAACAGGTTCCAGGCAGTACTTC. The chain is built from TRBV12-3 or TRBV12-4 and TRBJ2-7; D is perhaps TRBD1 (5 bases). The CDR3 runs 13 residues. V was shortened by 4 bases and J by 9 bases, with 16 bases between the two germline ends.

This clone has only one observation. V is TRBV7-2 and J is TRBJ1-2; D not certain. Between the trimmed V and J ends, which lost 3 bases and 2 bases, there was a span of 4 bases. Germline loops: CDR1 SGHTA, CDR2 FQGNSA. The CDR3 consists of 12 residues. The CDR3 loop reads CASSFENYGYTF. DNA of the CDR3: TGTGCCAGCAGCTTTGAGAACTATGGCTACACCTTC.

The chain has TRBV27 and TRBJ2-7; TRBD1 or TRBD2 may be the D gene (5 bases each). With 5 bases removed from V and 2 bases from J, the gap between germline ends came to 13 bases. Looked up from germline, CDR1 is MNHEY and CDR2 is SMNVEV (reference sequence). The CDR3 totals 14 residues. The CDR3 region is CASSPGTVAYEQYF. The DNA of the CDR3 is TGTGCCAGCAGTCCCGGGACGGTTGCCTACGAGCAGTACTTC.

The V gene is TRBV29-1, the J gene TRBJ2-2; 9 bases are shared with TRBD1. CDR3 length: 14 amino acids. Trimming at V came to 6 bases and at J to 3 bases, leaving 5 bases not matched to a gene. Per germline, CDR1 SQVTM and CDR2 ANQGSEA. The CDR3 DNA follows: TGCAGCGTGAGAGGGGACAGGGACACCGGGGAGCTGTTTTTT. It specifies CSVRGDRDTGELFF.

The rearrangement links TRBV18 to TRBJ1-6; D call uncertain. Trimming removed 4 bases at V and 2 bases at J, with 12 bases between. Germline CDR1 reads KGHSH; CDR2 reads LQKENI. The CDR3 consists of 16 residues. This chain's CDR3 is CASSHKIVTYNSPLHF. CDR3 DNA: TGTGCCAGCTCACACAAAATAGTCACCTATAATTCACCCCTCCACTTT.

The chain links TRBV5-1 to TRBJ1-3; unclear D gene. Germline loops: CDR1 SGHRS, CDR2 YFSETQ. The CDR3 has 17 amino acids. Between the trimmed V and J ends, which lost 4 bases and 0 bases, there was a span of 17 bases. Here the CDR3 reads CASSATWTVNSGNTIYF. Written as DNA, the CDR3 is TGCGCCAGCAGCGCGACGTGGACGGTGAACTCTGGAAACACCATATATTTT.

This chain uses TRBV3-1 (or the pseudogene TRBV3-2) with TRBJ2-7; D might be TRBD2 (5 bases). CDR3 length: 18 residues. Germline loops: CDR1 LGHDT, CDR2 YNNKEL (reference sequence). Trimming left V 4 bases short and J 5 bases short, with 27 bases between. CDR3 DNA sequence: TGTGCCAGCAGCCCCTACCCTGGGTGCCCAAATAGGAGGAACGAGCAGTACTTC. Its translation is CASSPYPGCPNRRNEQYF.

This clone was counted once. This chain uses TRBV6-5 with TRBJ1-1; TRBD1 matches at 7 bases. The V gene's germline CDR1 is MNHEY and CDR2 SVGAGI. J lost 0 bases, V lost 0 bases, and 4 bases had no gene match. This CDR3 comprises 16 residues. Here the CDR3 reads CASSYSPTGLNTEAFF. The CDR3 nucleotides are TGTGCCAGCAGTTACTCCCCGACAGGGCTGAACACTGAAGCTTTCTTT.

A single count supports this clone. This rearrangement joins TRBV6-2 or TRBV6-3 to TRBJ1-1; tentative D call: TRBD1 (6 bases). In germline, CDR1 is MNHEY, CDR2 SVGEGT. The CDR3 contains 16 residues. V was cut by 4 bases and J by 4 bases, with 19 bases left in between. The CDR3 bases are TGTGCCAGCAGTTCAGGGGACACCGGTCGTGCCACTGAAGCTTTCTTT. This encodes CASSSGDTGRATEAFF.

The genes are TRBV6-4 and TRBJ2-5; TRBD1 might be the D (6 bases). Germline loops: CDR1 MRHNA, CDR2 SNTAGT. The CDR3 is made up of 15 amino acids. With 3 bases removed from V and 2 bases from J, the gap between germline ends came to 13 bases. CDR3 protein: CASSEVFGQQETQYF. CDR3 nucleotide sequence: TGTGCCAGCAGTGAAGTTTTTGGACAGCAAGAGACCCAGTACTTC.

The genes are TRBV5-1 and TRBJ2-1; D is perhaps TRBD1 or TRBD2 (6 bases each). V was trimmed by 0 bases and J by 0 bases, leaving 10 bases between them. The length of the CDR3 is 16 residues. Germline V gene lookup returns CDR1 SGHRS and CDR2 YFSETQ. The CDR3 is CASSLVGGISYNEQFF. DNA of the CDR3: TGCGCCAGCAGCTTGGTAGGGGGGATCTCCTACAATGAGCAGTTCTTC.

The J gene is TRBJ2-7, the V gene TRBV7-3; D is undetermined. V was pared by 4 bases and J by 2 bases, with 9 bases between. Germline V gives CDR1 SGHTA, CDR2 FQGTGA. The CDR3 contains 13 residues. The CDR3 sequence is CASSSTFAYEQYF. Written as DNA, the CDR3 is TGTGCCAGCAGCTCGACATTTGCCTACGAGCAGTACTTC.

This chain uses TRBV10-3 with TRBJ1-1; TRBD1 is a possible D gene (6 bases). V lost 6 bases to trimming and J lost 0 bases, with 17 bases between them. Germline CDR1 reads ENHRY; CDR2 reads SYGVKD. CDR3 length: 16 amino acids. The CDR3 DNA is TGTGCCATCAGCCAACCCAGGGGCGGAATGAACACTGAAGCTTTCTTT. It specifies CAISQPRGGMNTEAFF.

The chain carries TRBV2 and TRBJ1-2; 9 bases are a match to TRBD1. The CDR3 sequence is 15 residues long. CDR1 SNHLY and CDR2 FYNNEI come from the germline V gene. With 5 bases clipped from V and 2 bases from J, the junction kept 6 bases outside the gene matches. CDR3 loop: CASSQHGQGNYGYTF. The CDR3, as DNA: TGTGCCAGCAGTCAACATGGACAGGGGAACTATGGCTACACCTTC. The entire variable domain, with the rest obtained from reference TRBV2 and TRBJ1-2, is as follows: EPEVTQTPSHQVTQMGQEVILRCVPISNHLYFYWYRQILGQKVEFLVSFYNNEISEKSEIFDDQFSVERPDGSNFTLKIRSTKLEDSAMYFCASSQHGQGNYGYTFGSGTRLTVV.

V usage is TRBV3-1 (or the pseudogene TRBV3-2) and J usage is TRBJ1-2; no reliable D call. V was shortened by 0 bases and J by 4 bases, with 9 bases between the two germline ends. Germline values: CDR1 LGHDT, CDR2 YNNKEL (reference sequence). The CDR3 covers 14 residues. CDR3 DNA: TGTGCCAGCAGCCAAGATCGGCGTGGCTATGGCTACACCTTC. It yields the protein CASSQDRRGYGYTF.

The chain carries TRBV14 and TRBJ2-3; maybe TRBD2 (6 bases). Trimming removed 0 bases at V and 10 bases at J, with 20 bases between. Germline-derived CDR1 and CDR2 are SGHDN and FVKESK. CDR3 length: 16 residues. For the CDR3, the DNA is TGTGCCAGCAGCCAAGATCTCTTATATCCCACGGGGGCGCAGTATTTT. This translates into CASSQDLLYPTGAQYF.

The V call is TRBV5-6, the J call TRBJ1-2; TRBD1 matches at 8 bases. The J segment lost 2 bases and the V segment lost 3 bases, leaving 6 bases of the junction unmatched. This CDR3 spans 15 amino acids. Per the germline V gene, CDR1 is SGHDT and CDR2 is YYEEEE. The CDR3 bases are TGTGCCAGCAGCTCGATGGACAGGGTGAACTATGGCTACACCTTC. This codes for CASSSMDRVNYGYTF.

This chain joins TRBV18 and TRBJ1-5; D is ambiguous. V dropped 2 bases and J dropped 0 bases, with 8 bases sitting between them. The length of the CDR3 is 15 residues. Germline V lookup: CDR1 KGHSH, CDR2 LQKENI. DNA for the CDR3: TGTGCCAGCTCACCAGAAGCAAGTAGCAATCAGCCCCAGCATTTT. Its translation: CASSPEASSNQPQHF.